This T cell receptor beta chain was obtained from a study of T cell responses to AZD1222 COVID-19 vaccine. Study-wide background: The study pooled second doses at about 4 or about 12 weeks.

General study findings and limits: Vaccination with two AZD1222 doses was followed by a rise in Spike-specific TCR breadth and depth. In a largely white British group with more females than males, clonal diversity was possibly underestimated.

Trimming shortened V by 3 bases and J by 4 bases, and 9 bases separated the two germline ends. Germline V gene data show CDR1 as LGHNA and CDR2 as YSLEER. The CDR3 is 13 amino acids. Data came from immunoSEQ multiplex PCR; TCRdb stores just in-frame clones and leaves some out. This table has about 100,000 clones, 88% appearing once. This clone was observed a single time. Antigen specificity is unknown. V gene TRBV4-3 combines with J gene TRBJ1-2; TRBD1 is a possible D gene (5 bases). The sequenced sample was peripheral blood, obtained on day 0 of AZD1222 vaccination. The TCR comes from an adult in good health. In DNA, the CDR3 is TGCGCCAGCAGCCACGGCAGGGCCTATGGCTACACCTTC. Translation: CASSHGRAYGYTF.